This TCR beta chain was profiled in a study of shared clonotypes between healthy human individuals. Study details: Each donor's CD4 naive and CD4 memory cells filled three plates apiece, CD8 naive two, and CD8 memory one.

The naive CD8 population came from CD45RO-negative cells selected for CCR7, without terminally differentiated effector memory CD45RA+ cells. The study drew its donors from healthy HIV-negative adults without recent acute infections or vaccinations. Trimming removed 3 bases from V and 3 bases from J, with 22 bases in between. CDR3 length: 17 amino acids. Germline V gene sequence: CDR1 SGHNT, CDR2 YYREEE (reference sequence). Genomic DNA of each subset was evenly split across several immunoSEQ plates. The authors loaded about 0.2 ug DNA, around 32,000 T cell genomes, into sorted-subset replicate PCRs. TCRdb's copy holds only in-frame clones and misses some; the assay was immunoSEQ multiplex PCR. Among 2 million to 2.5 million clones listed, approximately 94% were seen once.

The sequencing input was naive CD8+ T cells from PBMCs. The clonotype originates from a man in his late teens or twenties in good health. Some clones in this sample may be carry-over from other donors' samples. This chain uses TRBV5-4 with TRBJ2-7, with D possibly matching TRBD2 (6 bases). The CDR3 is CASSWGVLSGGFYEQYF. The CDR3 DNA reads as TGTGCCAGCAGCTGGGGGGTCCTTAGCGGCGGCTTCTACGAGCAGTACTTC.